This TCR beta chain was documented in a study of T cells in Graves' hyperthyroidism and ophthalmopathy. The table lists this clonotype with many counts. The antigen is unknown. Study outcomes and limitations: Researchers found most expanded thyroid clonotypes above 0.001 in blood as well. The model's output predicted ophthalmopathy at a median of roughly 6.9 months prior to onset. Separation of ophthalmopathy from stable hyperthyroidism was achieved by a 13 V-J model.

From germline, CDR1 is MGHRA and CDR2 YSYEKL. V shed 1 base and J shed 8 bases, with 8 bases lying between them. The CDR3 runs 12 residues. RNA transcripts provided the source from which TCR beta CDR3 regions were amplified. First-round RT-PCR targeting the TCR CDR3 was performed with the HTBI primer set. TCRdb re-called the multiplex PCR reads with MiXCR, one entry per CDR3 protein. The data contain approximately 320,000 distinct CDR3 sequences, over 15% of them singletons. Newly diagnosed hyperthyroidism, duration under 2 months, in patients aged 18 to 65. The sequencing sample was made of blood. V and J are TRBV4-1 and TRBJ1-1, with TRBD1 as a possible D gene (5 bases). This receptor was taken from a man aged 25 to 40 with Graves' hyperthyroidism. CDR3 sequence reads: CASSQAYREAFF. The CDR3 bases are TGCGCCAGCAGCCAAGCCTACAGGGAAGCTTTCTTT.